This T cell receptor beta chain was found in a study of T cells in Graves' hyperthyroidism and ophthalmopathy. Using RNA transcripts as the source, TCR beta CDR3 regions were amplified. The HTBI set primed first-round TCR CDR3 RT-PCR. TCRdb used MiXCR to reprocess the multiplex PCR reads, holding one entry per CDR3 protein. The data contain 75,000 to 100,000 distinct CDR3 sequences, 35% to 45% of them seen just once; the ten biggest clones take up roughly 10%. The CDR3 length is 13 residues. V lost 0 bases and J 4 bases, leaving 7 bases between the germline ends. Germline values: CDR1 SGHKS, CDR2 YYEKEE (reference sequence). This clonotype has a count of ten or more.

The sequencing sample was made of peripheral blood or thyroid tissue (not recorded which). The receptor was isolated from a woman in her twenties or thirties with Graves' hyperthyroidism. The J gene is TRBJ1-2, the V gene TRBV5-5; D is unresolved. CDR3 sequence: CASSLASSYGYTF. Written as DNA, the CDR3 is TGTGCCAGCAGCTTGGCGAGTTCCTATGGCTACACCTTC.